Each of the 20 T cell receptor beta chains below was sequenced from the same sample in a study of blood T cells in healthy people across ages. A second 7 to 11 cycle PCR used barcoded and J-beta primers. TCRdb re-analysed the 5' RACE reads in MiXCR, keeping a single row per CDR3 protein. Found here are 700,000 to 950,000 distinct CDR3 sequences, nearly 60% of them singletons; the top ten hold roughly 22%. The material sequenced was blood. Receptors were obtained from a man between 25 and 39 years old in good health.

This clonotype was counted a few times. The chain employs TRBV7-6 and TRBJ2-3, with D maybe TRBD2 (5 bases). CDR3 length equals 13 residues. V was shortened by 5 bases and J by 6 bases, with 12 bases between the two germline ends. Germline CDR1 reads SGHVS; CDR2 reads FNYEAQ. CDR3 bases: TGTGCCAGCAGCCCCCTTCGAGGGGATACGCAGTATTTT. Amino acids: CASSPLRGDTQYF.

This rearrangement joins TRBV7-2 to TRBJ2-7; D unresolved. The ends were cut back, 7 bases at V and 5 bases at J, with 18 bases in the middle. CDR3 length: 14 residues. CDR1 and CDR2 from the germline V gene are SGHTA and FQGNSA. The CDR3 nucleotides are TGTGCCAGCACACCTACTACGTCCCATCACGAGCAGTACTTC. This codes for CASTPTTSHHEQYF.

V gene TRBV20-1 combines with J gene TRBJ2-7, with D possibly TRBD1 on 6 matching bases. Trimming took 3 bases from V and 2 from J, leaving 14 bases between them. The CDR3 consists of 14 residues. Germline CDR1 and CDR2: DFQATT and SNEGSKA (reference sequence). The CDR3 sequence is CSARGHTLTYEQYF. In DNA form, the CDR3 reads TGCAGTGCTAGGGGACATACTTTAACCTACGAGCAGTACTTC.

This clonotype was seen more than once but under ten times. The chain links TRBV12-3 or TRBV12-4 to TRBJ2-5; TRBD1 agrees at 11 bases. The junction had 9 bases not matched to a gene; V was cut back by 9 bases and J by 6 bases. This CDR3 is built from 14 residues. The CDR3 DNA is TGTGCCAGTCTCGGGACAGGGGGTATGCAGACCCAGTACTTC. This sequence encodes CASLGTGGMQTQYF.

There are a few counts of this clonotype. The J gene is TRBJ2-6, the V gene TRBV20-1; D remains ambiguous. Germline loops: CDR1 DFQATT, CDR2 SNEGSKA (reference sequence). The CDR3 sequence is 14 residues long. Trimming removed 0 bases at V and 1 base at J, with 4 bases between. This chain's CDR3 is CSAREYSGANVLTF. The CDR3 DNA is TGCAGTGCTAGAGAGTATTCTGGGGCCAACGTCCTGACTTTC.

This clonotype occurred once. The chain couples TRBV6-6 to TRBJ2-7; no clear D gene. The J call could be wrong; TRBJ2-5 is a better fit for the DNA end. The CDR3 spans 14 residues. Germline V gene sequence: CDR1 MNHNY, CDR2 SVGAGI (reference sequence). CDR3: CASSYGPDEETQYF. In nucleotides, the CDR3 is TGTGCCAGCAGTTATGGTCCAGACGAAGAGACCCAGTACTTC.

This sequence joins TRBV12-3 or TRBV12-4 and TRBJ1-1; 7 nucleotides match TRBD1. This CDR3 spans 11 amino acids. V lost 11 bases and J lost 6; bases outside the gene matches: 6. CDR3 loop: CAQNRGSEAFF. Written as DNA, the CDR3 is TGTGCCCAGAACAGGGGCTCTGAAGCTTTCTTT.

In its sample, this clonotype was seen a few times. The chain couples TRBV7-2 to TRBJ1-4, with TRBD1 matching over 7 bases. CDR1 SGHTA and CDR2 FQGNSA come from the germline V gene. V shed 1 base and J 7 bases; nucleotides not matched to a gene: 9. This CDR3 spans 16 amino acids. CDR3: CASSLDSAGGGEKLFF. The CDR3 coding sequence is TGTGCCAGCAGCTTAGACTCGGCAGGGGGAGGTGAAAAACTGTTTTTT.

The gene calls are TRBV6-5 and TRBJ2-7; D uncertain. V was cut by 8 bases and J by 2 bases, with 10 bases left in between. Germline values: CDR1 MNHEY, CDR2 SVGAGI. This CDR3 is built from 12 residues. The CDR3 DNA reads TGTGCCAGCGGCAGGAACGCCTACGAGCAGTACTTC. As protein: CASGRNAYEQYF.

The chain couples TRBV4-2 to TRBJ2-1, with no clear D. V lost 0 bases to trimming and J lost 7 bases, with 10 bases between them. The CDR3 has 14 residues. Per the germline V gene, CDR1 is LGHNA and CDR2 is YNFKEQ. CDR3 in amino acids: CASSQESVVNEQFF. DNA for the CDR3: TGTGCCAGCAGCCAAGAGAGCGTTGTAAATGAGCAGTTCTTC.

This clonotype appeared a few times. The chain is built from TRBV11-2 and TRBJ2-5, with D possibly TRBD1 on 6 matching bases. The CDR3 sequence is 13 residues long. The V end was cut by 1 base, the J end by 7 bases, with 10 bases between. The germline V gene encodes CDR1 SGHAT and CDR2 FQNNGV. The chain's CDR3 is CASSLGQVGTQYF. DNA of the CDR3: TGTGCCAGCAGCTTAGGACAGGTTGGGACCCAGTACTTC.

The rearrangement joins TRBV12-5 to TRBJ2-1; D unclear. Germline V gene sequence: CDR1 LGHNT, CDR2 FRNRAP. The V and J ends lost 0 bases and 10 bases respectively, with 16 bases between them. The CDR3 extends over 15 amino acids. The CDR3 DNA sequence: TGTGCTAGTGGTTTGGTAAATCCCCTCGTAGACGAGCAGTTCTTC. Its protein is CASGLVNPLVDEQFF.

The genes are TRBV20-1 and TRBJ2-7; no clear D. The J call could be wrong; TRBJ2-5 is a better fit for the DNA end. Germline values: CDR1 DFQATT, CDR2 SNEGSKA (reference sequence). The CDR3 sequence is 17 residues long. CDR3 loop: CSARAFYDPPSSGTQYF. CDR3 DNA: TGCAGTGCTAGAGCGTTCTACGACCCTCCGAGTTCGGGGACCCAGTACTTC.

The chain has TRBV2 and TRBJ2-5; perhaps TRBD1 as D (5 bases). The CDR3 consists of 13 residues. Germline loops: CDR1 SNHLY, CDR2 FYNNEI. The V gene lost 2 bases and the J gene lost 7 bases, with 11 bases spanning the gap. The CDR3 region is CASSERGFGTQYF. The CDR3 nucleotides are TGTGCCAGCAGTGAAAGGGGTTTTGGGACCCAGTACTTC.

This clonotype showed up just once. V and J are TRBV9 and TRBJ1-6, with TRBD1 matching 7 bases. The V gene's germline CDR1 is SGDLS and CDR2 YYNGEE. V was clipped by 0 bases and J by 7 bases; unmatched bases: 4. The CDR3 consists of 15 residues. Here the CDR3 reads CASSVEETGNSPLHF. The CDR3 coding sequence is TGTGCCAGCAGCGTAGAAGAGACAGGGAATTCACCCCTCCACTTT.

This clonotype was recorded a few times. The rearrangement links TRBV12-3 or TRBV12-4 to TRBJ2-1, with 11 bases fitting TRBD1. The CDR3 is made up of 14 amino acids. The V gene end was trimmed by 5 bases and the J gene end by 9 bases; junction bases not matched to a gene: 6. The CDR3 spells CASSVGQGDREQFF. Written as DNA, the CDR3 is TGTGCCAGCAGTGTGGGACAGGGGGATCGTGAGCAGTTCTTC.

V and J are TRBV20-1 and TRBJ2-7, with 8 nucleotides matching TRBD2. After removal of 3 bases from V and 5 bases from J, the junction contained 9 bases not matched to a gene. The CDR3 spans 14 residues. CDR1 and CDR2 from the germline V gene are DFQATT and SNEGSKA (reference sequence). CDR3 nucleotide sequence: TGCAGTGCTAGTTTCGGTGCGGGAGGCCACGAGCAGTACTTC. It specifies CSASFGAGGHEQYF.

This clonotype was found a few times. This rearrangement joins TRBV6-2 or TRBV6-3 to TRBJ2-1, with a possible D match to TRBD2 (5 bases). The CDR3 sequence is 18 residues long. From germline, CDR1 is MNHEY and CDR2 SVGEGT. Between the trimmed V and J ends, which lost 6 bases and 0 bases, there was a span of 21 bases. Written as DNA, the CDR3 is TGTGCCAGCAGGACACTAGTCCTTTCTTCCCCCTCCTACAATGAGCAGTTCTTC. Translation gives CASRTLVLSSPSYNEQFF.

This chain links TRBV20-1 with TRBJ1-2, with 9 bases fitting TRBD1. The ends lost 2 bases at V and 8 bases at J; junction bases unmatched: 6. Germline CDR1 DFQATT, CDR2 SNEGSKA (reference sequence). This CDR3 has 13 amino acids. The CDR3 spells CSARPRDRVGYTF. The CDR3 nucleotides are TGCAGTGCTAGACCCCGGGACAGGGTAGGCTACACCTTC.

This clonotype was recorded a few times. The chain is built from TRBV7-9 and TRBJ2-5; the D call may be TRBD1 or TRBD2 (5 bases each). The CDR3 runs to 14 residues. V was trimmed by 3 bases and J by 2 bases, leaving 10 bases between them. Germline CDR1 reads SEHNR; CDR2 reads FQNEAQ (reference sequence). CDR3 nucleotides: TGTGCCAGCAGCTTTTGGGGACCTCAAGAGACCCAGTACTTC. Its translation is CASSFWGPQETQYF.